The next 11 T cell receptor beta chains were all read from a single sample in a study of shared clonotypes between healthy human individuals. Here immunoSEQ multiplex PCR was the method, and the copy in TCRdb shows in-frame clones only, minus some. The sample has 550,000 to 850,000 clones, around 77% seen once. The sample taken for sequencing was memory CD4+ T cells sorted from blood. Subset given: CD45RA-negative fraction. All receptors come from a woman aged 30 to 39 in good health.

The rearrangement joins TRBV25-1 to TRBJ2-7; D remains unclear. Germline lookup yields CDR1 MGHDK and CDR2 SYGVNS. Between the trimmed V and J ends, which lost 5 bases and 0 bases, there was a span of 11 bases. The CDR3 sequence is 14 residues long. The CDR3 nucleotides are TGTGCCAGCAGTCCCCCCCTAGACTCCTACGAGCAGTACTTC. Encoded protein: CASSPPLDSYEQYF.

As for this clone: At the DNA level, this CDR3 is encoded by other sequences in the same sample as well. This chain joins TRBV7-9 and TRBJ2-1; 7 nucleotides agree with TRBD2. Germline V gene sequence: CDR1 SEHNR, CDR2 FQNEAQ (reference sequence). J gave up 4 bases and V 5 bases, and 8 bases lay outside the gene matches. CDR3 length: 15 residues. The CDR3, as DNA: TGTGCCAGCAGCCCGCCGGGGGGAGGTTACAATGAGCAGTTCTTC. Its protein product is CASSPPGGGYNEQFF.

The chain joins TRBV19 to TRBJ2-3, with 10 bases fitting TRBD2. Germline V gives CDR1 LNHDA, CDR2 SQIVND (reference sequence). The CDR3 is 17 residues long. After removal of 6 bases from V and 0 bases from J, the junction contained 9 bases not matched to a gene. CDR3 nucleotides: TGTGCCAGTAGATCCCGTCTAGCGGGAGTGAGCACAGATACGCAGTATTTT. As protein: CASRSRLAGVSTDTQYF.

On this clone itself: The sample holds other DNA sequences that translate to the same CDR3. The chain joins TRBV19 to TRBJ2-5; 7 bases align to TRBD2. J gave up 2 bases and V 3 bases, and 3 bases lay outside the gene matches. CDR1 is LNHDA and CDR2 is SQIVND in the germline V gene (reference sequence). The CDR3 is made up of 14 amino acids. The CDR3 protein is CASSITGGQETQYF. CDR3 in DNA: TGTGCCAGTAGTATCACGGGGGGTCAAGAGACCCAGTACTTC.

This clone was seen a single time. The gene calls are TRBV27 and TRBJ1-4; 9 positions match TRBD1. J was trimmed by 8 bases and V by 0 bases; bases with no gene match: 7. Looked up from germline, CDR1 is MNHEY and CDR2 is SMNVEV (reference sequence). CDR3 length: 16 amino acids. The CDR3 DNA follows: TGTGCCAGCAGTTTATCGGCGGGACAGGGATGGGAAAAACTGTTTTTT. Protein product: CASSLSAGQGWEKLFF.

The chain joins TRBV27 to TRBJ2-5; D might be TRBD2 (5 bases). V was clipped by 4 bases and J by 2 bases, with 17 bases between them. Germline V gene sequence: CDR1 MNHEY, CDR2 SMNVEV (reference sequence). This CDR3 is built from 16 residues. The CDR3 DNA sequence: TGTGCCAGCAGTTCTCTACGGGGAGCGGCTCAAGAGACCCAGTACTTC. It is translated as CASSSLRGAAQETQYF.

The chain combines TRBV2 with TRBJ1-1; D ambiguous. Trimming cost V 7 bases and J 5 bases, with 8 bases left between them. This CDR3 comprises 11 residues. The germline V gene has CDR1 SNHLY and CDR2 FYNNEI. The CDR3 spells CASTLETEAFF. The CDR3 coding sequence is TGTGCCAGCACATTGGAAACTGAAGCTTTCTTT.

This clone was recorded once. The rearrangement joins TRBV27 to TRBJ2-1; 11 bases align to TRBD1. Trimming cost V 6 bases and J 6 bases; bases outside gene matches: 7. The CDR3 is 15 amino acids. CDR1 and CDR2 from the germline V gene are MNHEY and SMNVEV (reference sequence). The CDR3: CASSSVGTGGNEQFF. As DNA, the CDR3 is TGTGCCAGCAGCTCAGTCGGGACAGGGGGCAATGAGCAGTTCTTC.

CDR3 protein: CASSPGPHGYTF. The CDR3 DNA reads as TGTGCCAGCAGCCCGGGACCACATGGCTACACCTTC. The V gene is TRBV5-6, the J gene TRBJ1-2; possibly TRBD1 for D (5 bases). CDR1 is SGHDT, CDR2 YYEEEE, per germline. Trimming took 4 bases from V and 6 from J, leaving 10 bases between them. This CDR3 is built from 12 residues. The variable domain in full, completed from reference TRBV5-6 and TRBJ1-2, reads DAGVTQSPTHLIKTRGQQVTLRCSPKSGHDTVSWYQQALGQGPQFIFQYYEEEERQRGNFPDRFSGHQFPNYSSELNVNALLLGDSALYLCASSPGPHGYTFGSGTRLTVV.

The chain combines TRBV10-3 with TRBJ2-3; perhaps TRBD2 as D (5 bases). Germline CDR1 is ENHRY and CDR2 is SYGVKD. V lost 9 bases, J lost 1 base, and 14 bases lay in between. This CDR3 is built from 14 residues. The CDR3 nucleotides are TGTGCCATAAGGTCCACCGGGGGCACAGATACGCAGTATTTT. Protein sequence: CAIRSTGGTDTQYF.

CDR3 DNA sequence: TGCAGCGTTGAGTGGCGGGGGGTCACCGGGGAGCTGTTTTTT. This sequence encodes CSVEWRGVTGELFF. V is TRBV29-1 and J is TRBJ2-2; 8 bases agree with TRBD2. With 3 bases clipped from V and 4 bases from J, the junction kept 4 bases outside the gene matches. Germline V lookup: CDR1 SQVTM, CDR2 ANQGSEA. The CDR3 spans 14 residues.